The 27 T cell receptor beta chains below come from one sample, sequenced in a study of CD8 T cell repertoires and HIV-1 epitope variants. Some clones are missing from TCRdb's copy, which holds only in-frame ones; the method was immunoSEQ multiplex PCR. The sample lists 90,000 or so clones; more than 65% were seen once. Source material: uncultured baseline CD8+ T cells from peripheral blood mononuclear cells (PBMCs). The receptors were gathered from a male donor with HIV.

Many counts were recorded for this clone. V usage is TRBV9 and J usage is TRBJ2-7, with 9 bases that match TRBD1. Germline CDR1 reads SGDLS; CDR2 reads YYNGEE. Unmatched junction bases numbered 7, after V lost 2 bases and J lost 4 bases. The CDR3 extends over 15 amino acids. The CDR3 coding sequence is TGTGCCAGCAGCGTGCACGGGACAGGGCTATACGAGCAGTACTTC. Translated: CASSVHGTGLYEQYF.

On this clone: A much larger clonotype is one base distant, so this may be a read error. The chain couples TRBV9 to TRBJ2-2, with D uncertain. The CDR3 is 14 residues long. The V gene's germline CDR1 is SGDLS and CDR2 YYNGEE. Trimming took off 0 bases at V and 0 bases at J, with 3 bases between the two ends. CDR3: CASSVAANTGELFF. The CDR3 nucleotides read TGTGCCAGCAGCGTAGCAGCGAACACCGGGGAGCTGTTTTTT. Supplemented by reference TRBV9 and TRBJ2-2, the full variable domain reads DSGVTQTPKHLITATGQRVTLRCSPRSGDLSVYWYQQSLDQGLQFLIQYYNGEERAKGNILERFSAQQFPDLHSELNLSSLELGDSALYFCASSVAANTGELFFGEGSRLTVL.

The chain is built from TRBV19 and TRBJ1-2, with D perhaps matching TRBD1 (5 bases). The CDR3 has 18 residues. Germline V lookup: CDR1 LNHDA, CDR2 SQIVND (reference sequence). V lost 7 bases to trimming and J lost 4 bases, with 28 bases between them. CDR3 sequence (DNA): TGTGCCAGTACCTTTCTCACCGAGGGGCCGCATCGTGTCTATGGCTACACCTTC. Amino acid sequence: CASTFLTEGPHRVYGYTF. The variable domain in full, with the rest retrieved from reference TRBV19 and TRBJ1-2, is DGGITQSPKYLFRKEGQNVTLSCEQNLNHDAMYWYRQDPGQGLRLIYYSQIVNDFQKGDIAEGYSVSREKKESFPLTVTSAQKNPTAFYLCASTFLTEGPHRVYGYTFGSGTRLTVV.

Only a few counts were recorded for this clone. The rearrangement joins TRBV11-2 to TRBJ1-4; D remains ambiguous. Between the trimmed V and J ends, which lost 5 bases and 5 bases, there was a span of 9 bases. This CDR3 has 13 amino acids. Germline V gene sequence: CDR1 SGHAT, CDR2 FQNNGV. Written as DNA, the CDR3 is TGTGCCAGCAGCCCAGGTGGGAATGAAAAACTGTTTTTT. It encodes CASSPGGNEKLFF.

The rearrangement links TRBV4-3 to TRBJ2-7; D gene uncertain. Trimming pared 4 bases from V and 0 bases from J, leaving 10 bases between. Germline V gene sequence: CDR1 LGHNA, CDR2 YSLEER. This CDR3 is built from 14 residues. The CDR3 DNA sequence: TGCGCCAGCAGCCGTTCCCAGGACTCCTACGAGCAGTACTTC. Translated: CASSRSQDSYEQYF.

The rearrangement joins TRBV28 to TRBJ1-5, with 8 positions matching TRBD1. Germline CDR1 is MDHEN and CDR2 is SYDVKM. Trimming removed 2 bases from V and 4 bases from J; junction bases left unmatched: 1. The length of the CDR3 is 14 residues. Written as DNA, the CDR3 is TGTGCCAGCAGTTTAAGACAGGGGAATCAGCCCCAGCATTTT. Protein: CASSLRQGNQPQHF.

This chain joins TRBV19 and TRBJ1-2, with 7 bases that match TRBD1. This CDR3 spans 13 amino acids. The V gene end was trimmed by 3 bases and the J gene end by 8 bases; junction bases not matched to a gene: 6. The germline V gene has CDR1 LNHDA and CDR2 SQIVND (reference sequence). The CDR3 reads CASSISQGVGYTF. The CDR3 nucleotides are TGTGCCAGTAGTATTAGCCAGGGGGTCGGCTACACCTTC.

The V and J genes are TRBV19 and TRBJ2-7; no definite D call. This CDR3 region has 14 residues. CDR1 is LNHDA and CDR2 is SQIVND in the germline V gene (reference sequence). The V end lost 5 bases, the J end lost 0 bases, and 11 bases lay between the germline ends. CDR3 amino acids: CASSSQASSYEQYF. CDR3 sequence (DNA): TGTGCCAGTAGTTCGCAGGCGAGCTCCTACGAGCAGTACTTC.

V and J are TRBV28 and TRBJ1-1; D is unresolved. CDR1 is MDHEN, CDR2 SYDVKM, per germline. This CDR3 has 11 residues. V lost 3 bases to trimming and J lost 8 bases, with 7 bases between them. Here the CDR3 DNA reads TGTGCCAGCAGTTTTGGAGAAGAAGCTTTCTTT. It is translated as CASSFGEEAFF.

V usage is TRBV27 and J usage is TRBJ1-2; 10 nucleotides line up with TRBD1. CDR3 size: 15 residues. The germline gives CDR1 MNHEY, CDR2 SMNVEV (reference sequence). V dropped 5 bases and J dropped 5; count of bases not matched to a gene: 8. The CDR3 here is CASSISGQGPYGYTF. CDR3 in DNA: TGTGCCAGCAGTATCTCGGGACAGGGGCCTTATGGCTACACCTTC.

The chain carries TRBV7-9 and TRBJ2-3, with D tentatively TRBD1 or TRBD2 (6 bases each). CDR1 and CDR2 (germline): SEHNR, FQNEAQ (reference sequence). Trimming stripped 5 bases from V and 3 bases from J, with 21 bases between. The CDR3 is made up of 17 amino acids. The CDR3 loop reads CASSPSRGDGSTDTQYF. Written as DNA, the CDR3 is TGTGCCAGCAGCCCATCAAGGGGGGACGGTAGTACAGATACGCAGTATTTT.

This clone was seen a single time. The J gene is TRBJ1-1, the V gene TRBV5-8; D remains unclear. The CDR3 length is 13 residues. Germline V lookup: CDR1 SGHTS, CDR2 YDEGEE. Trimming left V 4 bases short and J 2 bases short, with 9 bases between. The CDR3 loop reads CASSHFSNTEAFF. The CDR3 DNA reads as TGTGCCAGCAGCCATTTTTCAAACACTGAAGCTTTCTTT.

The rearrangement joins TRBV6-6 to TRBJ2-3; TRBD1 is a possible D gene (6 bases). The CDR3 contains 16 residues. V lost 0 bases to trimming and J lost 4 bases, with 14 bases between them. Germline V lookup: CDR1 MNHNY, CDR2 SVGAGI (reference sequence). The CDR3, as DNA: TGTGCCAGCAGTTACTCTAGGGCAGGGGCCGCAGATACGCAGTATTTT. Translated: CASSYSRAGAADTQYF.

This rearrangement joins TRBV5-1 to TRBJ2-6; D uncertain. Germline lookup yields CDR1 SGHRS and CDR2 YFSETQ. This CDR3 spans 15 amino acids. The V end lost 4 bases, the J end lost 0 bases, and 8 bases lay between the germline ends. The CDR3 loop is CASSDGSSGANVLTF. CDR3 in DNA: TGCGCCAGCAGCGATGGTAGCTCTGGGGCCAACGTCCTGACTTTC. The whole variable domain, filled in from reference TRBV5-1 and TRBJ2-6, reads KAGVTQTPRYLIKTRGQQVTLSCSPISGHRSVSWYQQTPGQGLQFLFEYFSETQRNKGNFPGRFSGRQFSNSRSEMNVSTLELGDSALYLCASSDGSSGANVLTFGAGSRLTVL.

The chain uses TRBV19 and TRBJ2-3, with 12 bases identical to TRBD1. This CDR3 comprises 14 residues. Per germline, CDR1 LNHDA and CDR2 SQIVND (reference sequence). V dropped 7 bases and J dropped 5; count of bases not matched to a gene: 4. Here the CDR3 DNA reads TGTGCCAGTACCGGGACAGGGGGCGGAGATACGCAGTATTTT. Protein sequence: CASTGTGGGDTQYF.

V is TRBV5-1 and J is TRBJ1-1, with D perhaps TRBD1 (5 bases). Trimming removed 4 bases from V and 1 base from J, with 8 bases in between. Per the germline V gene, CDR1 is SGHRS and CDR2 is YFSETQ. This CDR3 is built from 13 residues. The CDR3 region is CASSEGPNTEAFF. DNA for the CDR3: TGCGCCAGCAGCGAGGGGCCGAACACTGAAGCTTTCTTT.

The J gene is TRBJ1-1, the V gene TRBV2; D remains ambiguous. CDR1 is SNHLY and CDR2 is FYNNEI in the germline V gene. The CDR3 spans 14 residues. V was cut by 3 bases and J by 1 base, with 9 bases left in between. CDR3 in amino acids: CASSDQGRNTEAFF. Written as DNA, the CDR3 is TGTGCCAGCAGTGACCAAGGAAGGAACACTGAAGCTTTCTTT.

The V call is TRBV28, the J call TRBJ1-1, with 7 bases aligning to TRBD1. The V gene's germline CDR1 is MDHEN and CDR2 SYDVKM. The CDR3 has 16 residues. J lost 6 bases, V lost 3 bases, and 13 bases had no gene match. The CDR3, as DNA: TGTGCCAGCAGTTTGACGACAGGGATAGTTGGGGCTGAAGCTTTCTTT. This gives the protein CASSLTTGIVGAEAFF.

This clone has just a few counts. This rearrangement joins TRBV2 to TRBJ2-7; D is unresolved. Germline CDR1 SNHLY, CDR2 FYNNEI. V lost 6 bases and J lost 0, with 12 bases in between. The CDR3 is 14 amino acids. CDR3 loop: CASRAQSSSYEQYF. In nucleotides, the CDR3 is TGTGCCAGCAGGGCACAGAGCAGCTCCTACGAGCAGTACTTC.

The J gene is TRBJ1-6, the V gene TRBV2, with 10 bases fitting TRBD1. Trimming at V came to 5 bases and at J to 10 bases, leaving 8 bases not matched to a gene. CDR1 SNHLY and CDR2 FYNNEI come from the germline V gene. The CDR3 totals 15 residues. The chain's CDR3 is CASSPGTGAESPLHF. CDR3 in DNA: TGTGCCAGCAGTCCCGGGACAGGGGCTGAGTCACCCCTCCACTTT.

This chain links TRBV13 with TRBJ2-7; D is ambiguous. The CDR3 covers 13 residues. Germline CDR1 reads PRHDT; CDR2 reads FYEKMQ (reference sequence). Deletions cut 5 bases from V and 5 bases from J, with 13 bases between. Here the CDR3 DNA reads TGTGCCAGCAGCCCTATTGGTCGGGACGAGCAGTACTTC. This encodes CASSPIGRDEQYF.

The chain recombines TRBV28 with TRBJ1-2; D is uncertain. The CDR3 is 14 amino acids. Trimming shortened V by 2 bases and J by 0 bases, and 7 bases separated the two germline ends. Per the germline V gene, CDR1 is MDHEN and CDR2 is SYDVKM. CDR3 region: CASSLGPANYGYTF. The CDR3 DNA follows: TGTGCCAGCAGTTTAGGGCCCGCTAACTATGGCTACACCTTC.

The chain is built from TRBV6-4 and TRBJ2-1; 7 bases fit TRBD1. V shed 4 bases, J shed 8 bases, and the junction held 14 bases outside the gene matches. The CDR3 spans 16 residues. Germline lookup yields CDR1 MRHNA and CDR2 SNTAGT. The DNA for the CDR3 is TGTGCCAGCAGTGTACCGACAGGGTCGCACGGGGATGAGCAGTTCTTC. Residues: CASSVPTGSHGDEQFF.

J is TRBJ1-2 and V is TRBV19; the D is unclear. Germline V lookup: CDR1 LNHDA, CDR2 SQIVND (reference sequence). V lost 8 bases and J 1 base, leaving 14 bases between the germline ends. The length of the CDR3 is 14 residues. The CDR3 coding sequence is TGTGCCAGTGCCGGTTTACACCTTAACTATGGCTACACCTTC. Translated, it gives CASAGLHLNYGYTF.

This rearrangement joins TRBV10-3 to TRBJ1-3; maybe TRBD1 (5 bases). Germline CDR1 reads ENHRY; CDR2 reads SYGVKD. The CDR3 is made up of 14 amino acids. The germline V and J ends were trimmed by 10 bases and 0 bases, with 13 bases remaining between them. CDR3 sequence: CASEYTGSGNTIYF. For the CDR3, the DNA is TGTGCCAGTGAATACACAGGCTCTGGAAACACCATATATTTT.

This clone was counted a few times. V and J are TRBV12-2 and TRBJ2-1; the table's D call, TRBD1, has no DNA check behind it. TRBV12-2 is a known pseudogene. This CDR3 is 16 amino acids long. The CDR3 DNA follows: TGTGCAAGTCGCTTAGCGCTGGGGCTCCCTTACAATGAGCAGTTCTTC. It specifies CASRLALGLPYNEQFF.

The chain has TRBV4-1 and TRBJ1-2, with TRBD1 as a possible D gene (5 bases). The V and J ends lost 4 bases and 4 bases respectively, with 16 bases between them. The CDR3 has 15 amino acids. Germline CDR1 is MGHRA and CDR2 is YSYEKL. In nucleotides, the CDR3 is TGCGCCAGCAGCCCGCTACGCCGGGACGGCTATGGCTACACCTTC. This codes for CASSPLRRDGYGYTF.